This T cell receptor beta chain derives from a study of response to subunit inactivated influenza vaccine. TCRdb re-derived calls from the RT-PCR reads in MiXCR, one entry per CDR3 protein. The sample contains hundreds of thousands of distinct CDR3 sequences, roughly 18% of which appear only once. In its sample, this clonotype was seen a few times. Its antigen is currently unknown. Study results and limitations: Few new T cells, the authors suggested, are recruited by each seasonal influenza vaccination.

The length of the CDR3 is 18 residues. Trimming cost V 3 bases and J 6 bases; bases outside gene matches: 10. The germline V gene has CDR1 SGHAT and CDR2 FQDESV (reference sequence). The chain joins TRBV11-1 to TRBJ2-1, with TRBD2 matching over 14 bases. This material consisted of PBMCs from blood, taken more than 4 days after vaccination. The sequence was obtained from a man aged 45-60 years who received an inactivated influenza vaccine. The CDR3 protein is CASSLPPRLAGGVNEQFF. As DNA, the CDR3 is TGTGCCAGCAGCTTGCCCCCACGACTAGCGGGAGGGGTCAATGAGCAGTTCTTC.